Below are 30 T cell receptor beta chains sequenced from a single sample in a study of T cell responses to AZD1222 COVID-19 vaccine. Some clones are missing from TCRdb's copy, which holds only in-frame ones; the method was immunoSEQ multiplex PCR. In the table there are around 120,000 clones, 91% of which are singletons. This sample comprised peripheral blood, obtained on day 0 of AZD1222 vaccination. The receptors derive from an adult in good health.

The chain recombines TRBV4-2 with TRBJ2-7; tentative D call: TRBD1 (6 bases). The V gene's germline CDR1 is LGHNA and CDR2 YNFKEQ. The CDR3 sequence is 12 residues long. V was cut by 4 bases and J by 6 bases, with 10 bases left in between. The CDR3 nucleotides are TGTGCCAGCAGCCTACAGGGCCTCGAGCAGTACTTC. This codes for CASSLQGLEQYF.

The chain is built from TRBV9 and TRBJ1-4; no clear D. The V and J ends lost 3 bases and 2 bases respectively, with 20 bases between them. Germline assignment: CDR1 SGDLS and CDR2 YYNGEE. This CDR3 region has 18 residues. CDR3 bases: TGTGCCAGCAGCGGCCCAACGGAGACAAAAACTACTAATGAAAAACTGTTTTTT. Encoded protein: CASSGPTETKTTNEKLFF.

The chain carries TRBV2 and TRBJ1-2; possibly TRBD1 for D (5 bases). The CDR3 has 14 amino acids. In germline, CDR1 is SNHLY, CDR2 FYNNEI. V dropped 3 bases and J dropped 2 bases, with 10 bases sitting between them. CDR3 bases: TGTGCCAGCAGTGAGGAGGGGACGAACTATGGCTACACCTTC. Its translation: CASSEEGTNYGYTF.

The rearrangement joins TRBV6-5 to TRBJ2-5, with D possibly being TRBD2 (6 bases). This CDR3 spans 16 amino acids. The germline V and J ends were trimmed by 0 bases and 3 bases, with 14 bases remaining between them. The germline V gene has CDR1 MNHEY and CDR2 SVGAGI. The CDR3 loop is CASSYSLGLLKETQYF. CDR3 bases: TGTGCCAGCAGTTACTCACTGGGACTGTTAAAAGAGACCCAGTACTTC.

This chain joins TRBV7-2 and TRBJ1-2; D gene ambiguous. V lost 4 bases and J lost 5, with 20 bases in between. The CDR3 runs 16 residues. In germline, CDR1 is SGHTA, CDR2 FQGNSA. The CDR3 sequence: CASSSPGRVGRYGYTF. The CDR3 region has the DNA TGTGCCAGCAGCTCCCCGGGGAGGGTAGGGAGATATGGCTACACCTTC.

The chain is built from TRBV29-1 and TRBJ1-5; D may be TRBD1 (5 bases). The CDR3 has 17 amino acids. Germline V gives CDR1 SQVTM, CDR2 ANQGSEA. CDR3 protein: CIRRGWGTGSPIKTQHF. Written as DNA, the CDR3 is TGCATCCGAAGAGGGTGGGGGACGGGGTCCCCAATCAAGACCCAGCATTTT.

The chain has TRBV7-9 and TRBJ1-3, with 10 nucleotides matching TRBD1. With V trimmed by 5 bases and J by 0 bases, 4 bases remained unmatched. CDR1 and CDR2 (germline): SEHNR, FQNEAQ (reference sequence). This CDR3 has 16 residues. In nucleotides, the CDR3 is TGTGCCAGCAGCCGGGACAGGGGATCCTCTGGAAACACCATATATTTT. This codes for CASSRDRGSSGNTIYF.

The chain carries TRBV5-1 and TRBJ2-2, with D perhaps TRBD1 (7 bases). This CDR3 spans 15 amino acids. CDR1 SGHRS and CDR2 YFSETQ come from the germline V gene. V lost 4 bases and J 4 bases, leaving 14 bases between the germline ends. Here the CDR3 reads CASSGQGGGTGELFF. The CDR3 DNA follows: TGCGCCAGCAGCGGTCAGGGGGGAGGCACCGGGGAGCTGTTTTTT.

V is TRBV21-1 and J is TRBJ1-1; the D segment call TRBD1 is taken from the table without a DNA check. TRBV21-1 is reported as a pseudogene. The CDR3 consists of 15 residues. The CDR3 bases are TGTGCCAGCACCCTCGGGGACAACAAAAATACCAGGGCTTTCTTT. It is translated as CASTLGDNKNTRAFF.

This clone appeared once. The chain links TRBV6-5 to TRBJ2-1, with D uncertain. Germline V gives CDR1 MNHEY, CDR2 SVGAGI. This CDR3 spans 15 amino acids. Trimming took off 8 bases at V and 0 bases at J, with 14 bases between the two ends. CDR3 nucleotides: TGTGCCAGCCATTTTTGGCAGAGCTCCTACAATGAGCAGTTCTTC. Translating it yields CASHFWQSSYNEQFF.

This chain connects TRBV7-9 to TRBJ2-7, with 8 positions matching TRBD2. The germline V gene has CDR1 SEHNR and CDR2 FQNEAQ (reference sequence). CDR3 length: 14 residues. V trimming: 4 bases; J trimming: 5 bases; junction bases outside the gene matches: 7. CDR3 sequence (DNA): TGTGCCAGCAGCTCGTTAGCGGGATGGAACGAGCAGTACTTC. This translates into CASSSLAGWNEQYF.

This clone was seen a single time. The chain couples TRBV11-3 to TRBJ2-2, with D unresolved. The ends were cut back, 1 base at V and 2 bases at J, with 5 bases in the middle. The CDR3 runs to 14 residues. The germline V gene has CDR1 SGHNT and CDR2 YENEEA. DNA for the CDR3: TGTGCCAGCAGCTTAGGCCCTAACACCGGGGAGCTGTTTTTT. This translates into CASSLGPNTGELFF.

The V call is TRBV7-9, the J call TRBJ2-7; 9 bases match TRBD1. Germline V gene lookup returns CDR1 SEHNR and CDR2 FQNEAQ (reference sequence). After removal of 6 bases from V and 2 bases from J, the junction contained 2 bases not matched to a gene. The CDR3 extends over 13 amino acids. Here the CDR3 DNA reads TGTGCCAGCAGTCGACAGGGGGCCTACGAGCAGTACTTC. Its protein product is CASSRQGAYEQYF.

CDR3: CASRLSVNTEAFF. In DNA, the CDR3 is TGCGCCAGCAGGTTGTCGGTAAACACTGAAGCTTTCTTT. The chain uses TRBV4-1 and TRBJ1-1; D uncertain. Trimming shortened V by 6 bases and J by 2 bases, and 10 bases separated the two germline ends. CDR3 length: 13 residues. Germline CDR1 MGHRA, CDR2 YSYEKL.

The chain couples TRBV12-3 or TRBV12-4 to TRBJ1-1; D may be TRBD1 (6 bases). V lost 3 bases and J 4 bases, leaving 9 bases between the germline ends. This CDR3 is 13 amino acids long. CDR3 in amino acids: CASSFGGTTEAFF. DNA of the CDR3: TGTGCCAGCAGTTTCGGGGGCACCACTGAAGCTTTCTTT.

The chain links TRBV19 to TRBJ1-4; TRBD1 agrees at 9 bases. The germline CDR1 and CDR2 sequences are LNHDA and SQIVND (reference sequence). V gave up 7 bases and J gave up 4 bases; unmatched junction bases: 4. The CDR3 is 14 amino acids. The CDR3, as DNA: TGTGCCAGTACGGACAGGGGATATAATGAAAAACTGTTTTTT. This sequence encodes CASTDRGYNEKLFF.

This clone was counted a single time. The chain carries TRBV6-5 and TRBJ1-2, with 7 bases matching TRBD1. J was trimmed by 0 bases and V by 6 bases; bases with no gene match: 4. This CDR3 has 14 residues. Germline lookup yields CDR1 MNHEY and CDR2 SVGAGI. The CDR3 sequence is CASRRQGANYGYTF. The CDR3 DNA sequence: TGTGCCAGCAGGCGACAGGGTGCTAACTATGGCTACACCTTC.

This chain uses TRBV27 with TRBJ1-5; 8 nucleotides align to TRBD1. Germline values: CDR1 MNHEY, CDR2 SMNVEV (reference sequence). The junction had 13 bases not matched to a gene; V was cut back by 2 bases and J by 4 bases. This CDR3 has 18 residues. The CDR3 nucleotides read TGTGCCAGCAGTTTAGGGCAGGGGGCGCTACGGAAAAATCAGCCCCAGCATTTT. Its translation: CASSLGQGALRKNQPQHF.

V is TRBV27 and J is TRBJ2-3; D gene uncertain. V lost 8 bases and J 2 bases, leaving 14 bases between the germline ends. The CDR3 consists of 14 residues. CDR1 and CDR2 from the germline V gene are MNHEY and SMNVEV (reference sequence). DNA of the CDR3: TGTGCCAGCGGTCGAGTATACTTCACAGATACGCAGTATTTT. Its protein product is CASGRVYFTDTQYF.

This chain connects TRBV9 to TRBJ2-7; 8 nucleotides align to TRBD2. V was clipped by 2 bases and J by 7 bases; unmatched bases: 11. The CDR3 is 15 amino acids. Germline lookup yields CDR1 SGDLS and CDR2 YYNGEE. CDR3 in DNA: TGTGCCAGCAGCGTTCAGTCTGCGGGAGGAGCTGAGCAGTACTTC. Amino acids: CASSVQSAGGAEQYF.

This clone was seen more than once but under ten times. The CDR3 nucleotides read TGCGCCAGCAGCCAAGGGGGAACTAGCCCGGCCTCCTACAATGAGCAGTTCTTC. This codes for CASSQGGTSPASYNEQFF. V is TRBV4-1 and J is TRBJ2-1, with a possible D match to TRBD2 (6 bases). The CDR3 extends over 18 amino acids. Between the trimmed V and J ends, which lost 1 base and 0 bases, there was a span of 16 bases. Germline loops: CDR1 MGHRA, CDR2 YSYEKL.

The rearrangement links TRBV3-1 (or the pseudogene TRBV3-2) to TRBJ1-5; 8 nucleotides align to TRBD1. The germline CDR1 and CDR2 sequences are LGHDT and YNNKEL (reference sequence). The CDR3 sequence is 15 residues long. Trimming cost V 0 bases and J 5 bases; bases outside gene matches: 3. CDR3 sequence reads: CASSQDPTGDQPQHF. The CDR3 DNA sequence: TGTGCCAGCAGCCAAGATCCGACAGGGGATCAGCCCCAGCATTTT.

The chain joins TRBV27 to TRBJ1-2; D may be TRBD1 (6 bases). Germline-derived CDR1 and CDR2 are MNHEY and SMNVEV (reference sequence). V was pared by 0 bases and J by 3 bases, with 11 bases between. The CDR3 runs 15 residues. For the CDR3, the DNA is TGTGCCAGCAGTTTATCACAGGGTAAAGACTATGGCTACACCTTC. Encoded protein: CASSLSQGKDYGYTF.

The rearrangement joins TRBV4-3 to TRBJ2-7; weak D call: TRBD2 (5 bases). CDR1 and CDR2 from the germline V gene are LGHNA and YSLEER. The CDR3 is 14 residues long. The V gene lost 0 bases and the J gene lost 7 bases, with 13 bases spanning the gap. The chain's CDR3 is CASSQDRVTGEQYF. The CDR3 nucleotides are TGCGCCAGCAGCCAAGATCGTGTTACGGGGGAGCAGTACTTC.

The chain employs TRBV29-1 and TRBJ2-5; TRBD1 matches at 8 bases. The V gene's germline CDR1 is SQVTM and CDR2 ANQGSEA. The CDR3 sequence is 14 residues long. V shed 5 bases and J 1 base; nucleotides not matched to a gene: 6. The CDR3 here is CSVPDRGTQETQYF. The CDR3 region has the DNA TGCAGCGTTCCCGACAGGGGTACCCAAGAGACCCAGTACTTC.

The chain joins TRBV2 to TRBJ1-5; D not resolved. Trimming removed 1 base at V and 7 bases at J, with 8 bases between. This CDR3 region has 13 residues. Per germline, CDR1 SNHLY and CDR2 FYNNEI. The CDR3: CASSEEGGQPQHF. CDR3 nucleotides: TGTGCCAGCAGTGAAGAGGGTGGACAGCCCCAGCATTTT.

This chain links TRBV29-1 with TRBJ1-2; D is unresolved. CDR3 length equals 13 residues. Germline values: CDR1 SQVTM, CDR2 ANQGSEA. V gave up 3 bases and J gave up 8 bases, with 16 bases separating them. The CDR3 DNA sequence: TGCAGCGTTGAGGAGGGCTTGGTATGGGGCTACACCTTC. Its translation is CSVEEGLVWGYTF.

CDR3 amino acids: CASSSNPGEGATNTEAFF. The CDR3 nucleotides are TGTGCCAGCAGCTCAAACCCCGGGGAGGGGGCGACGAACACTGAAGCTTTCTTT. The rearrangement joins TRBV7-7 to TRBJ1-1, with 7 bases identical to TRBD1. The CDR3 totals 18 residues. The V segment lost 4 bases and the J segment 1 base; nucleotides outside the gene matches: 15. Germline values: CDR1 SSHAT, CDR2 FNYEAQ (reference sequence).

CDR3 amino acids: CASSSGTGANPYTF. The CDR3 DNA reads TGTGCCAGCAGTTCCGGGACAGGGGCTAACCCCTACACCTTC. The J gene is TRBJ1-2, the V gene TRBV27, with TRBD1 matching over 10 bases. The CDR3 sequence is 14 residues long. In germline, CDR1 is MNHEY, CDR2 SMNVEV (reference sequence). Unmatched junction bases numbered 9, after V lost 4 bases and J lost 10 bases.

The rearrangement links TRBV18 to TRBJ2-7; the match to TRBD1 covers 11 bases. With 3 bases clipped from V and 5 bases from J, the junction kept 6 bases outside the gene matches. The CDR3 runs 15 residues. The germline V gene has CDR1 KGHSH and CDR2 LQKENI. CDR3 bases: TGTGCCAGCTCACCGCCAGGACAGGGGGCCCACGAGCAGTACTTC. It is translated as CASSPPGQGAHEQYF.